These T cell receptor beta chains were read from a single sample in a study of cytomegalovirus exposure and HLA in healthy donors. Clones were sequenced by immunoSEQ multiplex PCR, and TCRdb holds only the in-frame ones, with some missing. Among 150,000 to 200,000 clones listed, around 83% were seen once. Sequenced input: PBMCs. The receptors originated from a man between 45 and 60 years old in good health and CMV-seronegative. CDR3s include the opening cysteine and the closing phenylalanine or tryptophan. Size is stated for part of the rows, as once, few or many counts, or as a class when the clone is expanded.

>NA|TRBV6-1
CASSRTNQPQHF
>NA|TRBV7-2
CASSSQRGPKETQYF
>NA|TRBV5-3
CARSFGTGIQPQHF
>NA|TRBV15
CATSRDRGTSGRQTNEQFF
>NA|TRBV28
CASSFEESINTEAFF
>NA|TRBV5-4
CASSSGQGVYNEQFF
>NA|TRBV6-5
CASSLWGLAGDNEQFF
>NA|TRBV19
CASSIRDYLTGNEQFF
>NA|TRBV6-5
CASSYSHRTYEQYF
>NA|TRBV4-1
CASRGFAIQYF
>NA|TRBV19
CASSIRGTGQETQYF
>NA|TRBV7-2
CASSLTFRGASGGSYEQYF
>NA|TRBV5-1
CASSPRTELSSGNTIYF
>NA|TRBV5-4
CASSLRQGKGNTIYF
>NA|TRBV7-3
CASSLTGRLAGGQNTGELFF
>NA|TRBV7-3
CASSRTSGGAREQFF
>NA|TRBV7-9
CASSFRTGSTNEKLFF
>NA|TRBV7-9
CASSPQGFDTEAFF
>NA|TRBV7-2
CASSRTSGLYQETQYF
>NA|TRBV6-6
CASSPGGGRGTDTQYF
>NA|TRBV7-3
CASSSQGNTEAFF
>NA|TRBV28
CASSSGQGQEKLLF
>NA|TRBV18
CASSPGTDNYGYTF
>NA|TRBV28
CASSPGGGSNQPQHF
>few|TRBV6-5
CASSYPGTYEQYF
>NA|TRBV6-5
CASSLSGQAFGYTF
>NA|TRBV9
CASSTRQGDIAGANVLTF
>NA|TRBV6-1
CASSEAQTPGNQPQHF
>few|TRBV7-6
CASSTGLAGAGVTQYF
>NA|TRBV6-4
CASSVANGQAYEQYF
>NA|TRBV19
CASKGVAGGRYNEQFF
>NA|TRBV19
CASSGGTLPSYEQYF
>NA|TRBV12-2
CASRLMDSPGDTQYF
>NA|TRBV6-6
CASREHRQSTDTQYF
>NA|TRBV9
CASSARHENTEAFF
>NA|TRBV27
CASSFLTGVEAFF
>NA|TRBV14
CASSQESRRETQYF
>NA|TRBV7-6
CASSQTSGEQFF
>NA|TRBV18
CASSGGKHNEQFF
>NA|TRBV5-1
CASSPLLRGNTEAFF
>NA|TRBV11-3
CASSPRHGKKETQYF
>NA|TRBV6-5
CASSYWGQQNTEAFF
>NA|TRBV6-1
CASSEVGGPNYGYTF
>NA|TRBV2
CASKLGETQGEEQYF
>NA|TRBV6-5
CASSYVPTGELFF
>NA|TRBV5-1
CASRSGTFQSSYNSPLHF
>NA|TRBV6-6
CASRPDRGAQPQHF
>NA|TRBV4-2
CASSQRNSSGLGFRDTQYF
>NA|TRBV5-5
CASSLGLVGVGEQYF
>NA|TRBV11-2
CASSLPTSGRVNEQFF
>few|TRBV6-6
CASSYSRGQSEAFF
>NA|TRBV4-3
CASSQADVEEGCSVEQFF